This T cell receptor beta chain emerged from a study of cytomegalovirus exposure and HLA in healthy donors. Study-wide findings and caveats: Across all donors, roughly uniform sequencing depth was an assumption of the presence/absence analyses.

60 Vbeta and 13 Jbeta primers were used in PCR. Data came from immunoSEQ multiplex PCR; TCRdb stores just in-frame clones and leaves some out. Found here are some 150,000 clones, about 80% of them singletons; the top ten hold under 2%. On this clone: Antigen: not known.

The V end was cut by 0 bases, the J end by 5 bases, with 11 bases between. Looked up from germline, CDR1 is SGHRS and CDR2 is YFSETQ. CDR3 length equals 14 residues. This sequence originates from a middle-aged woman in good health and CMV-seronegative. Sequencing input: PBMCs. The rearrangement uses TRBV5-1 and TRBJ2-5; D perhaps matches TRBD1 (6 bases). The CDR3 DNA follows: TGCGCCAGCAGCTTGGGGACAGCCGCTGAGACCCAGTACTTC. Translated: CASSLGTAAETQYF. The full variable domain, in which reference TRBV5-1 and TRBJ2-5 provide the parts outside the CDR3, is KAGVTQTPRYLIKTRGQQVTLSCSPISGHRSVSWYQQTPGQGLQFLFEYFSETQRNKGNFPGRFSGRQFSNSRSEMNVSTLELGDSALYLCASSLGTAAETQYFGPGTRLLVL.